These 26 T cell receptor beta chains were sequenced from one sample in a study of shared clonotypes between healthy human individuals. Profiled with immunoSEQ multiplex PCR; TCRdb holds only in-frame clones, not every one. Of roughly 1,100,000 clones listed, about 70% are singletons. Input material: memory CD4+ T cells sorted from blood. Subset: CD45RA-negative fraction. Every receptor here comes from a man aged 18 to 35 in good health.

V and J are TRBV18 and TRBJ2-7, with TRBD2 identical over 8 bases. Germline CDR1 reads KGHSH; CDR2 reads LQKENI. The CDR3 loop spans 15 amino acids. V dropped 5 bases and J dropped 1; count of bases not matched to a gene: 7. DNA for the CDR3: TGTGCCAGCTCAAGTTCGGCGGGGGGTTCCTACGAGCAGTACTTC. Translating it yields CASSSSAGGSYEQYF.

The chain is built from TRBV5-4 and TRBJ2-7, with TRBD1 matching over 7 bases. After removal of 5 bases from V and 8 bases from J, the junction contained 13 bases not matched to a gene. Germline assignment: CDR1 SGHNT and CDR2 YYREEE (reference sequence). This CDR3 contains 14 residues. CDR3 amino acids: CASRSRDSPSQQYF. CDR3 bases: TGTGCCAGCAGATCCCGGGACAGCCCTTCCCAGCAGTACTTC. Together with reference TRBV5-4 and TRBJ2-7, the CDR3 gives the full variable domain: ETGVTQSPTHLIKTRGQQVTLRCSSQSGHNTVSWYQQALGQGPQFIFQYYREEENGRGNFPPRFSGLQFPNYSSELNVNALELDDSALYLCASRSRDSPSQQYFGPGTRLTVT.

The chain combines TRBV9 with TRBJ2-1; possible D gene TRBD2, 5 bases. Trimming removed 2 bases at V and 6 bases at J, with 15 bases between. The CDR3 totals 15 residues. CDR1 and CDR2 from the germline V gene are SGDLS and YYNGEE. This CDR3 is CASSVSNGVFNEQFF. In DNA, the CDR3 is TGTGCCAGCAGCGTTTCCAACGGGGTTTTCAATGAGCAGTTCTTC.

The CDR3 region has the DNA TGTGCCAGCAGCCAGCTTACAGGGGATACGCAGTATTTT. Translating gives CASSQLTGDTQYF. The gene calls are TRBV4-2 and TRBJ2-3; perhaps TRBD1 as D (6 bases). V was pared by 3 bases and J by 6 bases, with 10 bases between. The CDR3 runs 13 residues. Germline V gives CDR1 LGHNA, CDR2 YNFKEQ.

For this clone: It differs at one base from a far larger clone, so likely a read error. Other DNA sequences within the sample encode an identical CDR3. The chain couples TRBV10-2 to TRBJ2-2, with no clear D. V gave up 9 bases and J gave up 3 bases, with 17 bases separating them. There are 15 residues in the CDR3. Germline loops: CDR1 WSHSY, CDR2 SAAADI. The CDR3 DNA reads TGCGCCAGTAGAGACACCCTGTGGGACACCGGGGAGCTGTTTTTT. Encoded protein: CASRDTLWDTGELFF.

The J gene is TRBJ1-2, the V gene TRBV10-3; tentatively, D is TRBD1 (5 bases). Germline V gene lookup returns CDR1 ENHRY and CDR2 SYGVKD. V lost 6 bases, J lost 3 bases, and 11 bases lay in between. The CDR3 length is 13 residues. The CDR3 nucleotides read TGTGCCATCAGCTCTGACAGTTACTATGGCTACACCTTC. Encoded protein: CAISSDSYYGYTF.

With regard to this clone: Distinct nucleotide sequences in the sample also encode this CDR3. The genes are TRBV7-2 and TRBJ2-7; 7 bases align to TRBD1. V lost 1 base, J lost 0 bases, and 3 bases stayed unmatched. Per the germline V gene, CDR1 is SGHTA and CDR2 is FQGNSA. The CDR3 is 15 amino acids. DNA for the CDR3: TGTGCCAGCAGCTTAGGACAGGGCATCTCCTACGAGCAGTACTTC. It codes for CASSLGQGISYEQYF.

This rearrangement joins TRBV19 to TRBJ2-1; the match to TRBD2 covers 13 bases. In germline, CDR1 is LNHDA, CDR2 SQIVND (reference sequence). The length of the CDR3 is 16 residues. V trimming: 6 bases; J trimming: 6 bases; junction bases outside the gene matches: 8. The CDR3 region is CASSKTGTSGINEQFF. The CDR3 coding sequence is TGTGCCAGTAGCAAAACCGGGACTAGCGGGATCAATGAGCAGTTCTTC.

This clone was seen once. J is TRBJ1-2 and V is TRBV6-1, with TRBD1 as a possible D gene (5 bases). Germline V gene data show CDR1 as MNHNS and CDR2 as SASEGT. This CDR3 is built from 12 residues. Trimming stripped 5 bases from V and 6 bases from J, with 10 bases between. The CDR3 is CASSPQGNGYTF. CDR3 sequence (DNA): TGTGCCAGCAGTCCGCAGGGTAATGGCTACACCTTC.

V is TRBV2 and J is TRBJ1-1; D unresolved. V was trimmed by 6 bases and J by 5 bases, leaving 16 bases between them. CDR3 size: 14 residues. From germline, CDR1 is SNHLY and CDR2 FYNNEI. CDR3 sequence reads: CASRSTGRTTEAFF. The CDR3 region has the DNA TGTGCCAGCAGATCGACCGGGCGAACGACTGAAGCTTTCTTT.

This clone was seen once. The CDR3 bases are TGTGCCAGCAGCTCCACCTCAGCGGGAGGGTTCGTCGAGCAGTACTTC. The encoded protein is CASSSTSAGGFVEQYF. This rearrangement joins TRBV7-2 to TRBJ2-7; 10 bases are shared with TRBD2. V dropped 4 bases and J dropped 6; count of bases not matched to a gene: 12. The CDR3 length is 16 residues. Germline lookup yields CDR1 SGHTA and CDR2 FQGNSA.

The rearrangement joins TRBV2 to TRBJ2-3; the D is unclear. Trimming shortened V by 4 bases and J by 2 bases, and 16 bases separated the two germline ends. CDR1 and CDR2 from the germline V gene are SNHLY and FYNNEI. There are 16 residues in the CDR3. DNA of the CDR3: TGTGCCAGCAGTGGATGGCGGAGTCGGGCCACAGATACGCAGTATTTT. Translating it yields CASSGWRSRATDTQYF. Complete variable domain (other parts from reference TRBV2 and TRBJ2-3): EPEVTQTPSHQVTQMGQEVILRCVPISNHLYFYWYRQILGQKVEFLVSFYNNEISEKSEIFDDQFSVERPDGSNFTLKIRSTKLEDSAMYFCASSGWRSRATDTQYFGPGTRLTVL.

The chain uses TRBV6-1 and TRBJ1-2; no firm D call. The CDR3 runs 15 residues. The V end was cut by 6 bases, the J end by 2 bases, with 16 bases between. Germline V gene sequence: CDR1 MNHNS, CDR2 SASEGT. Here the CDR3 DNA reads TGTGCCAGCAGGGACCCACGGTACAGCAACTATGGCTACACCTTC. Protein product: CASRDPRYSNYGYTF.

The genes are TRBV5-1 and TRBJ2-7, with a weak D call TRBD1 (5 bases). This CDR3 is 14 amino acids long. The germline V and J ends were trimmed by 7 bases and 0 bases, with 14 bases remaining between them. CDR1 is SGHRS and CDR2 is YFSETQ in the germline V gene. CDR3 bases: TGCGCCAGCCGGGCCTTGACAGCCTCCTACGAGCAGTACTTC. Protein sequence: CASRALTASYEQYF.

The chain recombines TRBV5-1 with TRBJ1-1; no definite D call. CDR3 length equals 14 residues. Germline V gene data show CDR1 as SGHRS and CDR2 as YFSETQ. Deletions cut 0 bases from V and 0 bases from J, with 6 bases between. The CDR3 coding sequence is TGCGCCAGCAGCTTGGGGGCTATGAACACTGAAGCTTTCTTT. Its protein is CASSLGAMNTEAFF.

This clone was picked up a small number of times. The chain joins TRBV7-9 to TRBJ1-1; the D is unclear. Trimming took off 1 base at V and 8 bases at J, with 11 bases between the two ends. Germline CDR1 reads SEHNR; CDR2 reads FQNEAQ (reference sequence). The CDR3 sequence is 13 residues long. Here the CDR3 DNA reads TGTGCCAGCAGCTTAGGAGAGACGAAGGAAGCTTTCTTT. Its protein is CASSLGETKEAFF.

This chain uses TRBV30 with TRBJ1-3; D gene unclear. V dropped 1 base and J dropped 4 bases, with 5 bases sitting between them. From germline, CDR1 is GTSNPN and CDR2 SVGIG (reference sequence). The CDR3 runs to 12 residues. Here the CDR3 reads CAWSDRGNTIYF. CDR3 sequence (DNA): TGTGCCTGGAGTGACAGAGGAAACACCATATATTTT.

Only one count was recorded for this clone. This chain joins TRBV7-9 and TRBJ2-1, with D perhaps TRBD2 (5 bases). CDR3 length: 14 amino acids. Trimming left V 5 bases short and J 7 bases short, with 15 bases between. CDR1 SEHNR and CDR2 FQNEAQ come from the germline V gene (reference sequence). Written as DNA, the CDR3 is TGTGCCAGCAGCCACCGATACTCGGGGAATGAGCAGTTCTTC. Amino acids: CASSHRYSGNEQFF.

The CDR3 DNA is TGTGCCAGCAGTGAATGGACTAGAGGGTACAATGAGCAGTTCTTC. It specifies CASSEWTRGYNEQFF. The genes are TRBV28 and TRBJ2-1; TRBD2 agrees at 7 bases. The germline V gene encodes CDR1 MDHEN and CDR2 SYDVKM. This CDR3 contains 15 residues. V shed 5 bases, J shed 4 bases, and the junction held 8 bases outside the gene matches. The full variable domain, with the rest looked up from reference TRBV28 and TRBJ2-1, is DVKVTQSSRYLVKRTGEKVFLECVQDMDHENMFWYRQDPGLGLRLIYFSYDVKMKEKGDIPEGYSVSREKKERFSLILESASTNQTSMYLCASSEWTRGYNEQFFGPGTRLTVL.

This chain uses TRBV19 with TRBJ2-7; 9 bases line up with TRBD1. Germline CDR1 reads LNHDA; CDR2 reads SQIVND (reference sequence). V lost 8 bases, J lost 6 bases, and 14 bases stayed unmatched. The CDR3 totals 15 residues. The CDR3 is CASHETGGRGIEQYF. The CDR3 coding sequence is TGTGCCAGTCATGAAACAGGGGGCCGTGGGATCGAGCAGTACTTC.

This clone was recorded only once. The chain links TRBV27 to TRBJ2-1; D remains ambiguous. Germline CDR1 MNHEY, CDR2 SMNVEV (reference sequence). The CDR3 has 12 amino acids. Trimming left V 5 bases short and J 9 bases short, with 11 bases between. CDR3 DNA sequence: TGTGCCAGCAGTCTCAGCTGGGGTGAGCAGTTCTTC. Translation: CASSLSWGEQFF.

This chain links TRBV7-2 with TRBJ1-5; 8 bases fit TRBD1. The V segment lost 5 bases and the J segment 4 bases; nucleotides outside the gene matches: 10. CDR3 length: 16 residues. Looked up from germline, CDR1 is SGHTA and CDR2 is FQGNSA. The CDR3 bases are TGTGCCAGCAGCCCCCACACAGGGGGTACTAATCAGCCCCAGCATTTT. Encoded protein: CASSPHTGGTNQPQHF.

The chain combines TRBV23-1 with TRBJ1-5; 7 bases match TRBD1. TRBV23-1 is reported as an ORF; its role is uncertain. The trim removed 0 bases at V and 2 bases at J, leaving 10 bases unmatched. This CDR3 spans 18 amino acids. The CDR3 protein is CASSQSRQGESCNQPQHF. CDR3 DNA: TGCGCCAGCAGTCAATCCAGGCAGGGGGAATCATGCAATCAGCCCCAGCATTTT.

This clone appeared a single time. The chain combines TRBV5-1 with TRBJ2-3; 10 bases match TRBD2. Losses at the gene ends were 0 bases for V and 9 bases for J; bases not matched to a gene: 7. The CDR3 is 15 residues long. Germline V gene data show CDR1 as SGHRS and CDR2 as YFSETQ. CDR3 DNA sequence: TGCGCCAGCAGCTTGGATACTAGCGGGGCATCAACGCAGTATTTT. This gives the protein CASSLDTSGASTQYF.

Note on this clone: Other DNA sequences from this sample encode an identical CDR3 as well. The chain has TRBV6-1 and TRBJ1-3; D is ambiguous. The ends were cut back, 3 bases at V and 0 bases at J, with 12 bases in the middle. The CDR3 totals 16 residues. The germline V gene has CDR1 MNHNS and CDR2 SASEGT. CDR3 amino acids: CASSELSGSSGNTIYF. The CDR3 DNA reads TGTGCCAGCAGTGAGCTGTCGGGGTCCTCTGGAAACACCATATATTTT.

This clone was seen more than once but under ten times. The V call is TRBV13, the J call TRBJ2-1; possible D gene TRBD2, 7 bases. Germline CDR1 is PRHDT and CDR2 is FYEKMQ (reference sequence). Trimming shortened V by 5 bases and J by 4 bases, and 18 bases separated the two germline ends. CDR3 length: 16 amino acids. The CDR3 nucleotides are TGTGCCAGCAGCCCCCCTCGCGGGGGCCGTTACAATGAGCAGTTCTTC. This gives the protein CASSPPRGGRYNEQFF.